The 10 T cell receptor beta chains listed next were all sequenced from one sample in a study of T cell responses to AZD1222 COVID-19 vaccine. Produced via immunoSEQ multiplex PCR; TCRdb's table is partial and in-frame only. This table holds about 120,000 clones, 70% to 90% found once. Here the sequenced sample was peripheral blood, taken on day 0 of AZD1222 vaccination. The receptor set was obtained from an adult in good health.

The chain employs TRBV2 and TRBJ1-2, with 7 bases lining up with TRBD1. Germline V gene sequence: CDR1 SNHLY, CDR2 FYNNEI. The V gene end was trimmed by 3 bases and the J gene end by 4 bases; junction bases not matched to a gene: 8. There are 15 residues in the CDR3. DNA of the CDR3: TGTGCCAGCAGTGAGGGATTAGGACAGGCCTATGGCTACACCTTC. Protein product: CASSEGLGQAYGYTF.

CDR3 amino acids: CASGLGQRETQYF. In DNA, the CDR3 is TGTGCTAGTGGTTTGGGACAGAGGGAGACCCAGTACTTC. This sequence joins TRBV12-5 and TRBJ2-5; weak D call: TRBD1 (5 bases). The CDR3 is 13 residues long. CDR1 and CDR2 from the germline V gene are LGHNT and FRNRAP. V lost 1 base and J 5 bases, leaving 8 bases between the germline ends. The entire variable domain, with the rest obtained from reference TRBV12-5 and TRBJ2-5, is as follows: DARVTQTPRHKVTEMGQEVTMRCQPILGHNTVFWYRQTMMQGLELLAYFRNRAPLDDSGMPKDRFSAEMPDATLATLKIQPSEPRDSAVYFCASGLGQRETQYFGPGTRLLVL.

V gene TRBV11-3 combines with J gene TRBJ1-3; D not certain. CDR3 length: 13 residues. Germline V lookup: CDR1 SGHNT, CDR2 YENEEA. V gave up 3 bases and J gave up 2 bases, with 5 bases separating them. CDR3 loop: CASSFAAGNTIYF. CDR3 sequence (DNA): TGTGCCAGCAGCTTCGCAGCTGGAAACACCATATATTTT.

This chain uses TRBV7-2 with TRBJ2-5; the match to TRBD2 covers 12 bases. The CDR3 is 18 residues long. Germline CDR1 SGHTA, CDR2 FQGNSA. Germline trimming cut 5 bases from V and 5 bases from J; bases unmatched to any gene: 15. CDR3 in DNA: TGTGCCAGCAGCACCACCCGAGGGCTAGCGGGAGGGCACGAGACCCAGTACTTC. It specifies CASSTTRGLAGGHETQYF.

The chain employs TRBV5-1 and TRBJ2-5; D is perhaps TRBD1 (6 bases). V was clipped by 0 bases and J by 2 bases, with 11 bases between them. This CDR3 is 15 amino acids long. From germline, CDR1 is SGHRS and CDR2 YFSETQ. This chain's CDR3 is CASSLGTGPQETQYF. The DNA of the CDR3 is TGCGCCAGCAGCTTGGGTACAGGGCCACAAGAGACCCAGTACTTC.

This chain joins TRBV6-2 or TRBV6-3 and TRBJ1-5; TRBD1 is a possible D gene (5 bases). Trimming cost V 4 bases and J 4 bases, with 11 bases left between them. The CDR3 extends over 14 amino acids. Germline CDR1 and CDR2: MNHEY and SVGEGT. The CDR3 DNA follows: TGTGCCAGCAGTTCCGCGGGGGAGAATCAGCCCCAGCATTTT. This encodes CASSSAGENQPQHF.

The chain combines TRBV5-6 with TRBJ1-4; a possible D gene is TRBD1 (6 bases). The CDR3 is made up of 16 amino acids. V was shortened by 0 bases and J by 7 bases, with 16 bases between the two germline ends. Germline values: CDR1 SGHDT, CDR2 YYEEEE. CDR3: CASSLVAGASSEKLFF. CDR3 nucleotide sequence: TGTGCCAGCAGCTTGGTCGCGGGGGCGAGTAGTGAAAAACTGTTTTTT. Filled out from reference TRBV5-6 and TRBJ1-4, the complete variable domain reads DAGVTQSPTHLIKTRGQQVTLRCSPKSGHDTVSWYQQALGQGPQFIFQYYEEEERQRGNFPDRFSGHQFPNYSSELNVNALLLGDSALYLCASSLVAGASSEKLFFGSGTQLSVL.

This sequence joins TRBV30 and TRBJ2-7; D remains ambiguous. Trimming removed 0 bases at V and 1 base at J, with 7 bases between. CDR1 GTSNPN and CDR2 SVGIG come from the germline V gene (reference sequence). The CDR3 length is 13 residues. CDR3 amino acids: CAWSVWSSYEQYF. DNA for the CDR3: TGTGCCTGGAGTGTCTGGAGTTCCTACGAGCAGTACTTC.

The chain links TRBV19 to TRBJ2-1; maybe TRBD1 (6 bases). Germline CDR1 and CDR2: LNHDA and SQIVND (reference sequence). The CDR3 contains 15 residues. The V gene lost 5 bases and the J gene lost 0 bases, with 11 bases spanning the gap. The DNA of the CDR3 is TGTGCCAGTAGTGCCGGGACAAGCTCCTACAATGAGCAGTTCTTC. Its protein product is CASSAGTSSYNEQFF.

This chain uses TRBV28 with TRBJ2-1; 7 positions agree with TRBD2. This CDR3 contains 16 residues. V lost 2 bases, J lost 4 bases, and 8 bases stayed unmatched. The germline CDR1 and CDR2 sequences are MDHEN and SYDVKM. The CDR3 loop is CASSLGPSGLYNEQFF. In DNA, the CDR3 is TGTGCCAGCAGTTTAGGGCCTAGCGGCCTGTACAATGAGCAGTTCTTC.